The sample holds one count of the clone carrying this TCR beta chain. In the original analysis: It was from reference gene primer amplification that nucleated cell counts were estimated. The repertoire was sequenced with immunoSEQ multiplex PCR; TCRdb's copy has only in-frame clones and lacks some. Clonal size and the V and J genes are those of that table, whereas D and trimming came from the DNA. This repertoire shows more than 95,000 clones, about 80% found once; its top ten account for 3.8%. The sample originates from a study of blood T cell repertoires in COVID-19. Looking at the study overall: The United States, Italy and Spain were the sources of the acute and convalescent COVID-19 samples. From T cells, B-cell-depleted T cells, or PBMCs came the material, which was cDNA or gDNA.

Germline CDR1 is DFQATT and CDR2 is SNEGSKA (reference sequence). The CDR3 contains 11 residues. Trimming took off 5 bases at V and 4 bases at J, with 7 bases between the two ends. The TCR originated in a woman in her forties or fifties with acute or convalescent COVID-19. The V call is TRBV20-1, the J call TRBJ2-3; the D gene is possibly TRBD2 (5 bases). Sequenced material: peripheral blood. CDR3 coding DNA: TGCAGTGCTGGCGGGTCAGATACGCAGTATTTT. Amino acids: CSAGGSDTQYF.